The 26 T cell receptor beta chains below come from one sample, sequenced in a study of tumor-infiltrating lymphocytes in primary liver carcinoma listed by TCRdb under 2017. Without any cell sorting, total RNA and DNA were co-extracted from approximately 20-30 mg of bulk tissue using the AllPrep DNA/RNA mini kit. The listed sequencing device is Illumina HiSeq 2500. A constant-region primer and ProtoScript II reverse transcriptase were used to reverse-transcribe TCRbeta-specific cDNA from roughly 0.5 ug total RNA. The TCRbeta libraries were prepared through three rounds of nested multiplex PCR following a slightly modified ARM-PCR procedure. Each of the first two PCR rounds ran for about 9 cycles and used multiplex TRBV1-TRBV30 forward primers together with a Cbeta reverse primer. In-frame beta chains were kept once TCRdb had trimmed the public reads at Q25 with fastp and called clones with MiXCR. Rows are combined by CDR3 protein, so each entry shows the most common genes and DNA. This sample lists roughly 190,000 distinct CDR3 sequences; 85% were detected once. The ten largest clones capture about a sixth of the sample.

Sequencing input: tumor tissue from primary liver carcinoma. The receptors derive from a man aged 35-49 years with primary liver carcinoma and hepatitis B virus infection.

This clonotype was recorded once. The junction shows a germline mismatch at one end, possibly a read error. The chain has TRBV11-2 and TRBJ2-1; D is unresolved. This CDR3 contains 17 residues. The germline CDR1 and CDR2 sequences are SGHAT and FQNNGV. The CDR3 loop is CASCLVALSSSYKEQFF. The CDR3 nucleotides read TGTGCCAGCTGCTTAGTCGCTCTCTCGAGCTCCTACAAAGAGCAGTTCTTC.

Worth noting for this clonotype: This may stem from a read error, because a much larger clone lies one nucleotide away. This sequence joins TRBV4-2 and TRBJ1-1; D is undetermined. Germline V gene data show CDR1 as LGHNA and CDR2 as YNFKEQ. CDR3 length equals 14 residues. The CDR3 region has the DNA TGTGTCAGCGGCCAAGATCGGGGGAACACTGAAGCTTTCTTT. This translates into CVSGQDRGNTEAFF.

The chain joins TRBV7-3 to TRBJ2-1; 8 bases are shared with TRBD2. V was pared by 3 bases and J by 0 bases, with 1 base of the junction left unmatched. CDR1 is SGHTA and CDR2 is FQGTGA in the germline V gene. This CDR3 region has 15 residues. The CDR3 protein is CASSFSGTSYNEQFF. CDR3 in DNA: TGTGCCAGCAGCTTTAGCGGGACCTCCTACAATGAGCAGTTCTTC.

Concerning this clonotype itself: Germline and junction disagree at one end, which may indicate a read error. The chain links TRBV6-5 to TRBJ2-2; TRBD2 matches 8 bases. Germline loops: CDR1 MNHEY, CDR2 SVGAGI. The CDR3 contains 16 residues. Here the CDR3 DNA reads TGTGTCAGCAGTTACTCGGGCGGGAGGACCGGCGGGGAGCTGTTTTTT. This sequence encodes CVSSYSGGRTGGELFF.

About this clonotype itself: One end of the junction does not line up with germline, which may come from a read error. The V call is TRBV10-3, the J call TRBJ2-7, with 11 bases fitting TRBD2. The CDR3 consists of 15 residues. The germline V gene has CDR1 ENHRY and CDR2 SYGVKD. This chain's CDR3 is CGISEGTSGEYEQYF. CDR3 bases: TGTGGCATCAGTGAAGGGACTAGCGGTGAATACGAGCAGTACTTC.

This clonotype has only a few counts. This may be a read error, as it is one base from a much larger clone. The V gene is TRBV28, the J gene TRBJ2-6; the D gene could be TRBD1 or TRBD2 (6 bases each). The germline gives CDR1 MDHEN, CDR2 SYDVKM. Trimming pared 6 bases from V and 5 bases from J, leaving 20 bases between. The CDR3 has 17 residues. The CDR3 region has the DNA TGTGCCAGCAGCCGTTCTTTGGGGGGCGCTAGGGCCAACGTCCTGACTTTC. It encodes CASSRSLGGARANVLTF.

This clonotype was seen a single time. No conserved phenylalanine or tryptophan ends this CDR3, so it is likely a read error. The DNA for the CDR3 is TGTGCCAGCAGTTACGAGGTACCCTACGTGCAGTTCTTA. Residues: CASSYEVPYVQFL. The chain is built from TRBV6-2 or TRBV6-3 and TRBJ2-7; D ambiguous. The J call may be incorrect, as the DNA end agrees better with TRBJ2-1. CDR1 and CDR2 from the germline V gene are MNHEY and SVGEGT. This CDR3 is built from 13 residues.

Worth noting for this clonotype: This clone may be a read error of a much larger clone one base away. The chain recombines TRBV28 with TRBJ2-7; no firm D call. Germline assignment: CDR1 MDHEN and CDR2 SYDVKM. V was pared by 6 bases and J by 5 bases, with 17 bases between. The CDR3 contains 14 residues. CDR3 DNA sequence: TGTGCCAGCAGCCCCGCTACGGGTAGGGACGAGCAGTACTTC. Translated: CASSPATGRDEQYF.

This clonotype was observed once. This chain joins TRBV29-1 and TRBJ2-2; TRBD2 is a possible D gene (6 bases). Trimming stripped 8 bases from V and 2 bases from J, with 18 bases between. The V gene's germline CDR1 is SQVTM and CDR2 ANQGSEA. The CDR3 is 15 amino acids. This CDR3 reads CSLGTGAANTGELFF. The CDR3 DNA sequence: TGCAGCCTTGGGACTGGCGCGGCCAACACCGGGGAGCTGTTTTTT.

This clonotype is a singleton in its sample. This CDR3 is missing its conserved last phenylalanine or tryptophan, likely due to a read error. The chain has TRBV14 and TRBJ2-7, with D maybe TRBD1 (6 bases). V lost 4 bases and J lost 7, with 14 bases in between. Germline V lookup: CDR1 SGHDN, CDR2 FVKESK. CDR3 length equals 13 residues. CDR3 protein: CASSRQGIGEQYI. CDR3 bases: TGTGCCAGCAGCCGGCAGGGGATAGGTGAGCAGTACATC.

Notes on this clonotype: One junction end does not reproduce the germline sequence, and a read error may be involved. This chain connects TRBV29-1 to TRBJ2-2, with 9 nucleotides matching TRBD2. Germline V CDR1 and CDR2: SQVTM, ANQGSEA. This CDR3 has 15 amino acids. CDR3 in DNA: TGTAGCGTTGGGACTAGCTCGGAGAACACCGGGGAGCTGTTTTTT. Encoded protein: CSVGTSSENTGELFF.

About this clonotype itself: Given a much more abundant clone one base away, this may be a read error. The chain couples TRBV7-9 to TRBJ2-1; TRBD2 agrees at 7 bases. This CDR3 contains 16 residues. The germline V gene encodes CDR1 SEHNR and CDR2 FQNEAQ (reference sequence). The CDR3 nucleotides read TGTGTCAGCAGCTTGTTAGCTAGCGGTCCTTACTTAGAGCAGTTCTTC. Protein product: CVSSLLASGPYLEQFF.

Only a few counts were recorded for this clonotype. V is TRBV5-4 and J is TRBJ2-3; TRBD2 agrees at 9 bases. Germline CDR1 is SGHNT and CDR2 is YYREEE (reference sequence). The CDR3 has 16 residues. CDR3 amino acids: CAGSLFAGGPTDTQYF. DNA of the CDR3: TGTGCTGGCAGCTTGTTCGCGGGAGGGCCCACAGATACGCAGTATTTT.

A remark on this clonotype: No conserved phenylalanine or tryptophan ends this CDR3, so it is likely a read error. No DNA is shown, since the ends of the CDR3 on it are uncertain; the CDR3 is the one TCRdb lists. The chain joins TRBV6-1 to TRBJ2-3. The germline CDR1 and CDR2 sequences are MNHNS and SASEGT. The length of the CDR3 is 12 amino acids, counting both ends. CDR3 protein: CASSDWADTHYS.

Note on this clonotype: Germline is not matched at one junction end, which may reflect a read error. The chain employs TRBV4-3 and TRBJ2-7; no firm D call. The germline CDR1 and CDR2 sequences are LGHNA and YSLEER. The CDR3 consists of 16 residues. CDR3: CASSQERRNRFYVQYF. Written as DNA, the CDR3 is TGCGCCAGCAGCCAAGAGAGGCGGAATCGGTTCTACGTGCAGTACTTC.

In the case of this clonotype: One base away lies a much larger clone, so this may be a sequencing read error. The CDR3 DNA reads TGTACCAGTAGTATTACTGGTGACACTGAAGCTTTCTTT. Protein: CTSSITGDTEAFF. The chain has TRBV19 and TRBJ1-1; the D is unclear. Germline loops: CDR1 LNHDA, CDR2 SQIVND (reference sequence). This CDR3 is 13 amino acids long.

Regarding this clonotype: An end of the junction does not agree with germline; a read error may underlie this. This chain links TRBV2 with TRBJ2-7; possibly TRBD1 or TRBD2 for D (5 bases each). Germline CDR1 and CDR2: SNHLY and FYNNEI. The CDR3 length is 13 residues. CDR3 coding DNA: TGTACCAGCAGTCCAGGGACGCCCTACGAGCAGTACTTC. Encoded protein: CTSSPGTPYEQYF.

Comments on this clonotype: Germline is not matched at one junction end, which may reflect a read error. The V gene is TRBV11-2, the J gene TRBJ2-5, with TRBD2 matching 8 bases. The CDR3 is made up of 14 amino acids. Germline CDR1 and CDR2: SGHAT and FQNNGV. DNA for the CDR3: TGTGCCAGGAGCTTCAGCGGGGGACAAGAGACACACTACTTC. Its translation: CARSFSGGQETHYF.

J is TRBJ2-1 and V is TRBV20-1, with D tentatively TRBD2 (6 bases). V lost 3 bases, J lost 0 bases, and 18 bases lay in between. The V gene's germline CDR1 is DFQATT and CDR2 SNEGSKA (reference sequence). CDR3 size: 17 residues. The chain's CDR3 is CSASLPLAGLSYNEQFF. Here the CDR3 DNA reads TGCAGTGCTAGCTTACCCCTTGCGGGACTCTCCTACAATGAGCAGTTCTTC.

As for this clonotype: A much larger clone differs by one base, so this may be a read error. V and J are TRBV5-1 and TRBJ2-7; D is unresolved. The CDR3 runs to 13 residues. In germline, CDR1 is SGHRS, CDR2 YFSETQ. The DNA of the CDR3 is TGCGCCAGCAGCTTGGTGACGTCCTACGAGCACTACTTC. Translated, it gives CASSLVTSYEHYF.

Notes on this clonotype: The junction departs from germline at one end; a sequencing error may be responsible. V is TRBV12-3 or TRBV12-4 and J is TRBJ2-7; no reliable D call. This CDR3 comprises 16 residues. CDR3 amino acids: CASSLSSGQIPYEQYF. The CDR3 nucleotides read TGTGCCAGCAGTTTAAGTTCTGGGCAGATTCCCTACGAGCAGTATTTC.

This clonotype was picked up a small number of times. Its ends do not fully match the called genes, so a read error is possible. The CDR3: CVSSPIEGSNQPQHF. The CDR3 region has the DNA TGCGTCAGCAGTCCCATAGAGGGGAGCAATCAGCCTCAACATTTT. This chain links TRBV4-1 with TRBJ1-5; D is perhaps TRBD1 (5 bases). The CDR3 has 15 amino acids. Germline loops: CDR1 MGHRA, CDR2 YSYEKL.

This clonotype was detected once. It may be a read error: a sequence one base away is much more abundant. The J gene is TRBJ2-7, the V gene TRBV28, with 9 positions matching TRBD2. The germline V gene has CDR1 MDHEN and CDR2 SYDVKM. V shed 4 bases and J 3 bases; nucleotides not matched to a gene: 13. This CDR3 has 17 residues. The CDR3 DNA is TGTGCCAGCAGTTCTGCGCCCAGGACTAGCGCTAACTACGAGCAGTACTTC. This gives the protein CASSSAPRTSANYEQYF.

Points on this clonotype: This is likely a read error, given that the CDR3 carries no conserved phenylalanine or tryptophan at its end. J is TRBJ2-5 and V is TRBV12-3 or TRBV12-4; 10 nucleotides agree with TRBD2. J lost 5 bases, V lost 10 bases, and 7 bases had no gene match. The CDR3 runs to 13 residues. This CDR3 reads CAILLAGVETQYY. DNA for the CDR3: TGTGCCATTTTGCTAGCGGGAGTGGAGACCCAGTACTAC.

A word on this clonotype: Relative to the germline gene, one junction end is altered; a read error may explain this. This sequence joins TRBV2 and TRBJ2-7, with D possibly being TRBD2 (6 bases). Germline CDR1 is SNHLY and CDR2 is FYNNEI. This CDR3 spans 15 amino acids. The CDR3 reads CASSGSSGYSYEQYF. Here the CDR3 DNA reads TGTGCTAGCAGTGGGAGTAGCGGATATTCCTACGAGCAGTACTTC.

The rearrangement links TRBV4-2 to TRBJ2-2, with 7 bases that match TRBD2. The CDR3 is 16 amino acids. CDR1 is LGHNA and CDR2 is YNFKEQ in the germline V gene. Trimming at V came to 7 bases and at J to 8 bases, leaving 16 bases not matched to a gene. Here the CDR3 reads CASIQDPAGRKGELFF. As DNA, the CDR3 is TGTGCCAGCATCCAGGACCCAGCGGGGCGCAAGGGGGAGCTGTTTTTT.